This T cell receptor beta chain was observed in a study of T cells and copy number aberrations in small-cell lung cancer (dated by TCRdb to the early 2020s). In terms of the full investigation: To relate T cell metrics to mutations and copy number aberrations, the same tumor regions underwent both TCR repertoire sequencing and whole-exome sequencing. Tumor TCR data were available for about 17 patients, and TCR data from both tumor and normal tissue were available for about 14 patients.

As concerns this clone: No antigen is known for it. No qualities accompany the bases; no much larger clone lies one base away.

Donors were patients with limited-stage small-cell lung cancer who underwent surgical resection in Hangzhou, China, between about 2007 and 2021. All donors were treated with upfront surgery without preoperative chemotherapy or radiotherapy, and immunotherapy was not given to any donor before or after surgery. All 19 patients in the sequenced cohort were identified as smokers or heavy second-hand smokers. Adjacent normal lung tissue was taken at least 2 cm away from the tumor margin, and two pathologists confirmed morphologically that the tissue was free of malignant cells. The study used multi-region TCR-beta sequencing of resected limited-stage small-cell lung cancers together with tumor-adjacent lung tissue to characterize T cell repertoire heterogeneity. The AllPrep DNA/RNA FFPE Kit (Qiagen) was used to extract genomic DNA from the FFPE tissue. The immunoSEQ hsTCRB Kit, with multiplexed V- and J-gene primers, was used to amplify TCR-beta CDR3 regions from genomic DNA. Unique DNA barcodes were added in a second PCR, and samples were pooled together with a negative and a positive control. An Illumina MiSeq running a 150-cycle paired-end protocol was used to sequence the pooled TCR-beta libraries. The study's processing was this. Raw sequencing data were processed by Adaptive Biotechnologies into a report with normalized, annotated TCR-beta repertoires. T-cell density was computed as TCR-beta templates normalized to usable DNA, which was estimated by amplifying housekeeping genes. Richness counted unique rearrangements, and clonality was defined as 1 minus Pielou's evenness. TCRdb provides this immuneACCESS table in a form limited to in-frame rearrangements. Some clones are lacking; in checked studies, under half of them reflect an unresolved V gene, and why the rest are absent is not known. The V and J calls and clone size are taken from that table; D and trimming were inferred from the DNA. The sample table lists about 3,000 clones, 90% of them with a count of one. Just over 4.5% of the sample is in the top ten clones.

What the authors observed across the whole study: All specimens were formalin-fixed paraffin-embedded tissue, which is known to introduce sequencing artifacts. A small sample size, resulting from surgical resection being uncommon in small-cell lung cancer, limited the study, and the findings need validation. Tumors had lower T-cell density, richness and clonality than adjacent lung tissue, though the difference in density was not significant.

V is reduced by 6 bases and J by 11 bases, leaving a spacing of 11 bases between them. CDR1 is given as SGHTA and CDR2 as FQGNSA, both from the germline V gene. From the cysteine through the phenylalanine, the CDR3 covers 12 amino acids. Only the CDR3 DNA is retained, 36 bases long and in frame from the first base. This clonotype originated in a man aged 50 or older with small cell lung cancer. Sample: normal tissue next to the tumor. This chain joins TRBV7-2 to TRBJ1-6, with the identity of the D gene unclear. The CDR3 has the sequence CASSLGSPPLHF. The DNA sequence is as follows: TGTGCCAGCAGTCTAGGGTCTCCACCCCTCCACTTT. With all but the CDR3 taken from the reference TRBV7-2 and TRBJ1-6 genes, the full variable domain is: GAGVSQSPSNKVTEKGKDVELRCDPISGHTALYWYRQSLGQGLEFLIYFQGNSAPDKSGLPSDRFSAERTGGSVSTLTIQRTQQEDSAVYLCASSLGSPPLHFGNGTRLTVT.